This T cell receptor beta chain was found in a study of regulatory T cells in long-lasting Graves disease. Stated time point: newly diagnosed GD, antithyroid drugs for less than 3 months. Construction of the TCR library relied on RNA isolated from PBMCs. Broader study findings: Whereas approximately 980 public clonotypes were shared by new patients, persistent patients shared more, at 2,741.

This CDR3 is built from 15 residues. V gave up 3 bases and J gave up 2 bases, with 12 bases separating them. Germline V CDR1 and CDR2: SGDLS, YYNGEE. Assembly of TCR beta libraries relied on iRepertoire HTBI primers together with Arm-PCR of CDR3 regions. From the multiplex PCR reads, TCRdb called clonotypes with MiXCR, one entry per CDR3 protein. The table lists approximately 300,000 distinct CDR3 sequences, about 18% of them singletons. This clonotype turned up a few times. Its antigen is currently unknown. The source of this sequence is a female donor with Graves disease. The chain recombines TRBV9 with TRBJ1-3, with D uncertain. The starting material was peripheral blood mononuclear cells (PBMCs), obtained at new diagnosis, from a patient treated with antithyroid drugs. CDR3 coding DNA: TGTGCCAGCAGCGCCCCGGTCGGGGCTGGAAACACCATATATTTT. Translation gives CASSAPVGAGNTIYF.